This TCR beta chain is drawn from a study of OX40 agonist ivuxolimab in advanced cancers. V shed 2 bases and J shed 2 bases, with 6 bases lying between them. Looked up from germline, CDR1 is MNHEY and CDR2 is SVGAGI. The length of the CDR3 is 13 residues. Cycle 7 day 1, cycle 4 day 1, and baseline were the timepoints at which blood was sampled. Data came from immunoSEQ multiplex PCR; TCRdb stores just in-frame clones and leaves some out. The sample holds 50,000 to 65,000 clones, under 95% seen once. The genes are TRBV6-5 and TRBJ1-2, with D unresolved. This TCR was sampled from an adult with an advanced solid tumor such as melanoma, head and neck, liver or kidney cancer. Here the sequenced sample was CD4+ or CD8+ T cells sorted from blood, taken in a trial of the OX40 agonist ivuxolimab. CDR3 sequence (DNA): TGTGCCAGCAGTTACGGAAGAAACTATGGCTACACCTTC. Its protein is CASSYGRNYGYTF.